This is a list of T cell receptor beta chains from one sample in a study of T cell repertoires in cytomegalovirus infection. TCRdb reanalysed the reads using MiXCR and keeps one entry per CDR3 protein. The table lists approximately 110,000 distinct CDR3 sequences, approximately 30% of them singletons. These receptors are not linked to any known antigen. Specimen: CD8+ T cells from cultured PBMCs, collected from culture after CMV antigen stimulation. The receptors shown here come from a human donor in good health (CMV status not recorded). Some clones in this sample may be carry-over from other donors' samples. Both conserved end residues are part of each CDR3.

V gene: TRBV27; J gene: TRBJ2-3; CDR3 protein: CASGGGQISTDTQYF
V gene: TRBV19; J gene: TRBJ2-6; CDR3 protein: CASSGSGANVLTF
V gene: TRBV20-1; J gene: TRBJ2-3; CDR3 protein: CSARNLRGGDTDTQYF
V gene: TRBV5-4; J gene: TRBJ1-2; CDR3 protein: CASSLSQGTLDGYTF
V gene: TRBV27; J gene: TRBJ2-7; CDR3 protein: CASSTGQVQYF
V gene: TRBV11-2; J gene: TRBJ2-7; CDR3 protein: CASSLGTAYEQYF
V gene: TRBV2; J gene: TRBJ2-1; CDR3 protein: CASIKAGTGFNEQFF
V gene: TRBV7-2; J gene: TRBJ2-2; CDR3 protein: CASSLGQGDRTGELFF
V gene: TRBV27; J gene: TRBJ1-4; CDR3 protein: CASSLLGGGRYNEKLFF
V gene: TRBV7-9; J gene: TRBJ1-2; CDR3 protein: CASSLGQALYGYTF
V gene: TRBV28; J gene: TRBJ1-3; CDR3 protein: CAASDRASGNTIYF
V gene: TRBV6-6; J gene: TRBJ2-1; CDR3 protein: CASRRFSDANEQFF
V gene: TRBV7-2; J gene: TRBJ2-7; CDR3 protein: CASSGEKTGDPYEQYF
V gene: TRBV20-1; J gene: TRBJ1-6; CDR3 protein: CSAGPDSPLHF
V gene: TRBV6-1; J gene: TRBJ1-1; CDR3 protein: CASKRGLYTEAFF
V gene: TRBV7-2; J gene: TRBJ1-6; CDR3 protein: CASSLMGTGGSPLHF
V gene: TRBV11-3; J gene: TRBJ1-1; CDR3 protein: CASSRPAGFMNTEAFF
V gene: TRBV6-5; J gene: TRBJ1-2; CDR3 protein: CASRGQTNGYTF
V gene: TRBV20-1; J gene: TRBJ2-2; CDR3 protein: CSASAENTGELFF
V gene: TRBV19; J gene: TRBJ1-2; CDR3 protein: CASSTEKQGNYGYTF
V gene: TRBV12-3/TRBV12-4; J gene: TRBJ2-1; CDR3 protein: CASSRGIDRVFYNEQFF
V gene: TRBV11-2; J gene: TRBJ2-1; CDR3 protein: CASSLTSGGALGEQFF
V gene: TRBV7-3; J gene: TRBJ2-3; CDR3 protein: CASSLTSLKTDTQYF
V gene: TRBV4-3; J gene: TRBJ2-3; CDR3 protein: CASSQEFGGGGPRPDTQYF
V gene: TRBV7-3; J gene: TRBJ2-5; CDR3 protein: CASSSTGNGETQYF
V gene: TRBV7-2; J gene: TRBJ1-5; CDR3 protein: CASSIGGVGVTQPQHF
V gene: TRBV7-9; J gene: TRBJ1-1; CDR3 protein: CAIEKWGELNTEAFF
V gene: TRBV7-2; J gene: TRBJ2-1; CDR3 protein: CASSLLYNEQFF
V gene: TRBV28; J gene: TRBJ1-2; CDR3 protein: CASSLGKPGHGPYTF
V gene: TRBV7-9; J gene: TRBJ2-2; CDR3 protein: CASSLSAGHNTGELFF
V gene: TRBV24-1; J gene: TRBJ2-2; CDR3 protein: CATSDSHPEVNTGELFF
V gene: TRBV12-3/TRBV12-4; J gene: TRBJ1-5; CDR3 protein: CASSMSGLEYSNQPQHF